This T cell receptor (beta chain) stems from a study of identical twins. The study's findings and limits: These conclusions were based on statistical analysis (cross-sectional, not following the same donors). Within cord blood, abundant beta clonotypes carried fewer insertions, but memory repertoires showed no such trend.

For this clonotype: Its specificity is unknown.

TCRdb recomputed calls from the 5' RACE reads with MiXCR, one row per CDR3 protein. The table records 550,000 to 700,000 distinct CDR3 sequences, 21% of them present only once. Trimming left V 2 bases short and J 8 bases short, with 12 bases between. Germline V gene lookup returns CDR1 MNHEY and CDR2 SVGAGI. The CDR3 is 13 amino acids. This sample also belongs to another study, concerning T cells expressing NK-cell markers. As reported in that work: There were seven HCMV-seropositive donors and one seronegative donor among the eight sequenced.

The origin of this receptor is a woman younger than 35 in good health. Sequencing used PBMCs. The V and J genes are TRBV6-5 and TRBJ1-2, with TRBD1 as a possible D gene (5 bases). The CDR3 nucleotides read TGTGCCAGCAGTTACGGACCGGGGCAAGGCTACACCTTC. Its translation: CASSYGPGQGYTF.